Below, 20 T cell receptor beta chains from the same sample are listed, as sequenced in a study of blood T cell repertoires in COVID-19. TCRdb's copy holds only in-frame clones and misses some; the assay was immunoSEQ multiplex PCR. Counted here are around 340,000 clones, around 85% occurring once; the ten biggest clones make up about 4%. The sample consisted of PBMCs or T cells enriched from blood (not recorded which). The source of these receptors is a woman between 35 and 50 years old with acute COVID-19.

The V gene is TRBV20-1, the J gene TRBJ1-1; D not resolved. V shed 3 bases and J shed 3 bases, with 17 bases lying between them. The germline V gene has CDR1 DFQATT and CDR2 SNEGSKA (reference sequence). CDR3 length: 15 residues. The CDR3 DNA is TGCAGTGCTAGTCACCCGACCCTGAGGGACACTGAAGCTTTCTTT. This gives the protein CSASHPTLRDTEAFF.

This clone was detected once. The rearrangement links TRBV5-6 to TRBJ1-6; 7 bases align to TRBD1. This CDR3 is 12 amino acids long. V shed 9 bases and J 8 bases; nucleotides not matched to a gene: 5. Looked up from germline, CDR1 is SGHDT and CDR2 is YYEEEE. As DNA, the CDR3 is TGTGCCACCGGGACAGTAGATTCACCCCTCCACTTT. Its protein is CATGTVDSPLHF.

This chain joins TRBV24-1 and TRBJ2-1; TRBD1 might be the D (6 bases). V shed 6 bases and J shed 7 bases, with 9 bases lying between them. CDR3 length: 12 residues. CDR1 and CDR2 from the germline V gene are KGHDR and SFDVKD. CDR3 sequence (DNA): TGTGCCACCAGTTCACAGGGTAATGAGCAGTTCTTC. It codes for CATSSQGNEQFF.

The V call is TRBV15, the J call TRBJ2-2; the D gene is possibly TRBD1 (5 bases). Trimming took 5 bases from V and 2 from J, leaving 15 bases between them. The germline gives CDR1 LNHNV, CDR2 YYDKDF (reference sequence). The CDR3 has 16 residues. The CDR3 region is CATSGAIGRNTGELFF. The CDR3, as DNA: TGTGCCACCAGCGGGGCGATCGGCAGAAACACCGGGGAGCTGTTTTTT.

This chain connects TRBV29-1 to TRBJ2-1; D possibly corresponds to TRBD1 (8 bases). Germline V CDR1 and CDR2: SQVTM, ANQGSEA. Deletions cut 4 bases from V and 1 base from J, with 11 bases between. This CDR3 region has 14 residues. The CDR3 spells CSVAQGGSYNEQFF. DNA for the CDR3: TGCAGCGTTGCACAGGGGGGGTCCTACAATGAGCAGTTCTTC.

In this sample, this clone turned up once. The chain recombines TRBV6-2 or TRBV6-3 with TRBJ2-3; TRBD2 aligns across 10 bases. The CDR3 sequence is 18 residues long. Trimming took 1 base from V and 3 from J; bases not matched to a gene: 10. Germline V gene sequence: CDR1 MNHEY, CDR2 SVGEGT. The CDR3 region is CASSYLNYQAGGTDTQYF. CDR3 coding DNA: TGTGCCAGCAGTTACTTAAACTACCAAGCGGGGGGGACAGATACGCAGTATTTT.

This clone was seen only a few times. The CDR3 region has the DNA TGTGCCAGCAGCCGGAGGGAGAACACCGGGGAGCTGTTTTTT. Amino acids: CASSRRENTGELFF. The chain couples TRBV6-5 to TRBJ2-2; perhaps TRBD2 as D (6 bases). Trimming removed 6 bases at V and 1 base at J, with 9 bases between. This CDR3 is 14 amino acids long. Germline loops: CDR1 MNHEY, CDR2 SVGAGI.

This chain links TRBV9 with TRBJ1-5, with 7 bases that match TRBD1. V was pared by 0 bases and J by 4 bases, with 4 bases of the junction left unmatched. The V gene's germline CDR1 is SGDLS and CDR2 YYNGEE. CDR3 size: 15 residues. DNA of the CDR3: TGTGCCAGCAGCGTAGGGACAGGCCTTAATCAGCCCCAGCATTTT. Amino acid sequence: CASSVGTGLNQPQHF.

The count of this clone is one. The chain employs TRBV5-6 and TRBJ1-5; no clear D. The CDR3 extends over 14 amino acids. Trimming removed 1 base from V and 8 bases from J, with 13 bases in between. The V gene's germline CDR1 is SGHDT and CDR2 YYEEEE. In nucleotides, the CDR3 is TGTGCCAGCAGCTTGACTTCGAGTGGTAAGCCCCAGCATTTT. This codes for CASSLTSSGKPQHF.

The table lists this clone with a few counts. The CDR3 DNA is TGTGCCAGTAGTAAGCGGGGGAACACTGAAGCTTTCTTT. Translation gives CASSKRGNTEAFF. The chain recombines TRBV19 with TRBJ1-1; D call uncertain. V was pared by 4 bases and J by 1 base, with 7 bases between. The CDR3 has 13 residues. CDR1 is LNHDA and CDR2 is SQIVND in the germline V gene (reference sequence).

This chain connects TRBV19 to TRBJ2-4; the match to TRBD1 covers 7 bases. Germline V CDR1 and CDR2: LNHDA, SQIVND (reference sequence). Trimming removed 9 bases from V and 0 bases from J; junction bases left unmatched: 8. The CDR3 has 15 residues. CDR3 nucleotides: TGTGCCAGCGCGACAGGGCAGCTAGCCAAAAACATTCAGTACTTC. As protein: CASATGQLAKNIQYF. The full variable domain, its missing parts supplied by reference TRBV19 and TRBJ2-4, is DGGITQSPKYLFRKEGQNVTLSCEQNLNHDAMYWYRQDPGQGLRLIYYSQIVNDFQKGDIAEGYSVSREKKESFPLTVTSAQKNPTAFYLCASATGQLAKNIQYFGAGTRLSVL.

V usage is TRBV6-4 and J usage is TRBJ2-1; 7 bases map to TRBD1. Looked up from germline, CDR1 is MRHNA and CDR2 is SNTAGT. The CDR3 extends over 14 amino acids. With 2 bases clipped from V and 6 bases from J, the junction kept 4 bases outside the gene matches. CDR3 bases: TGTGCCAGCAGTGACGGTGCAGGGGGCAATGAGCAGTTCTTC. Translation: CASSDGAGGNEQFF.

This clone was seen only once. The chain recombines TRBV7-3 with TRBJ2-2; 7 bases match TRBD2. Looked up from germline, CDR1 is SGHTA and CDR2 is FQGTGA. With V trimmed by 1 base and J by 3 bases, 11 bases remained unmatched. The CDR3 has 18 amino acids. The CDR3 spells CASSLKGLAGADTGELFF. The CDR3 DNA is TGTGCCAGCAGCTTAAAGGGATTGGCGGGAGCGGACACCGGGGAGCTGTTTTTT.

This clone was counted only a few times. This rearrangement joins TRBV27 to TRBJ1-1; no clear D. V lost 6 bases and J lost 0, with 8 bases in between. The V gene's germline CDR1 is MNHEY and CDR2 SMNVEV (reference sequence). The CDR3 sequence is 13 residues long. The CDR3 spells CASRRKMNTEAFF. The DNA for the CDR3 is TGTGCCAGCAGGCGGAAAATGAACACTGAAGCTTTCTTT.

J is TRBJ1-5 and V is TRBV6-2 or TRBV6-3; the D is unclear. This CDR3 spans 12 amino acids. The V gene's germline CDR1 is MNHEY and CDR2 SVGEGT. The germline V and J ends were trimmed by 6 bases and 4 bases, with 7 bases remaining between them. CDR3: CASSSQNQPQHF. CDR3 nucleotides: TGTGCCAGCAGCTCACAGAATCAGCCCCAGCATTTT.

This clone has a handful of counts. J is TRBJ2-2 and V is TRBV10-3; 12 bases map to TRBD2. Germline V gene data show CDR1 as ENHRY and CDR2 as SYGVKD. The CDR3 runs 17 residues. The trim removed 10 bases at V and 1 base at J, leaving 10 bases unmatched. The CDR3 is CATGSPSGGVNTGELFF. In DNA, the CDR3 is TGTGCCACCGGGTCCCCTAGCGGGGGGGTGAACACCGGGGAGCTGTTTTTT.

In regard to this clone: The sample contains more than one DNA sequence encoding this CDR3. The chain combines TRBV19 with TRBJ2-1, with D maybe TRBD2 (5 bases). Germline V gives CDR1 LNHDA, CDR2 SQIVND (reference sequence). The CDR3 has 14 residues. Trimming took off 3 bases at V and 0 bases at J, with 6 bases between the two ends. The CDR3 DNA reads TGTGCCAGTAGTATCCGGGACTCCTACAATGAGCAGTTCTTC. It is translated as CASSIRDSYNEQFF.

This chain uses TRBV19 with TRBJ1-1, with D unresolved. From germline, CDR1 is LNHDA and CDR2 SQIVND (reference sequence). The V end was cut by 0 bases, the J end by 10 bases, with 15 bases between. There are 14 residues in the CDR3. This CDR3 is CASSIDSPGLGAFF. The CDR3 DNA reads TGTGCCAGTAGTATAGATAGTCCCGGGTTGGGAGCTTTCTTT.

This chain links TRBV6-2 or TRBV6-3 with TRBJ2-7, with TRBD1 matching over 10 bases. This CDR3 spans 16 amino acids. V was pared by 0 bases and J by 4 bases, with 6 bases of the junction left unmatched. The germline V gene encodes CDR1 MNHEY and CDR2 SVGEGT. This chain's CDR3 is CASSYSKWDRGYEQYF. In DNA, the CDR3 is TGTGCCAGCAGTTACTCGAAGTGGGACAGGGGTTACGAGCAGTACTTC.

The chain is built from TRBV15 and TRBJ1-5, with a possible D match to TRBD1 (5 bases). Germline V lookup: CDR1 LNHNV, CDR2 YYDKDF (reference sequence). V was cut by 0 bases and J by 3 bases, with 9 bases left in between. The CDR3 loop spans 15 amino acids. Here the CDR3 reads CATSRDRQHNQPQHF. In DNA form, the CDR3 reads TGTGCCACCAGCAGAGACCGACAGCACAATCAGCCCCAGCATTTT.